Listed here is a single T cell receptor (beta chain). The sample is drawn from a study of cytomegalovirus exposure and HLA in healthy donors. Clones were sequenced by immunoSEQ multiplex PCR, and TCRdb holds only the in-frame ones, with some missing. The sample lists some 140,000 clones, about 86% occurring once. The CDR3 is 18 amino acids. From germline, CDR1 is MGHDK and CDR2 SYGVNS. V lost 1 base to trimming and J lost 4 bases, with 22 bases between them. The TCR was taken from a man in his late teens or twenties in good health and CMV-seronegative. This chain connects TRBV25-1 to TRBJ1-1, with D perhaps matching TRBD1 (6 bases). The specimen was PBMCs. The CDR3 DNA follows: TGTGCCAGCAGTGAATTCAGTCGACAGGTCCCATTGAGCACTGAAGCTTTCTTT. Amino acids: CASSEFSRQVPLSTEAFF.